What follows are 26 T cell receptor beta chains derived from one specimen sequenced in a study of vaccination and CD4 T cells after COVID-19. Described treatment: approximately nine-day PBMC culture with coronavirus spike peptide pools or control peptides (ViraFEST assay). CD4+ T-cell collection from the unexposed donor predated the COVID-19 pandemic (2011-2018). The antigens of these receptors remain unknown. Cultured CD4+ T cell DNA was sequenced using the Oncomine TCR Beta short-read assay. One entry per CDR3 protein results from TCRdb running MiXCR on the PCR reads. The sample records about 7,200 distinct CDR3 sequences, about 24% being singletons. The specimen was CD4+ T cells from blood, cultured in vitro. Receptor source: a human donor in good health.

The chain recombines TRBV7-2 with TRBJ1-2, with D possibly TRBD1 on 6 matching bases. Germline V gene data show CDR1 as SGHTA and CDR2 as FQGNSA. Trimming left V 5 bases short and J 4 bases short, with 17 bases between. This CDR3 region has 15 residues. DNA of the CDR3: TGTGCCAGCAGCCCTAGCGGGGGCGGAGGCTATGGCTACACCTTC. Its translation: CASSPSGGGGYGYTF.

This clonotype came up once. The rearrangement links TRBV6-1 to TRBJ1-5; tentatively, D is TRBD1 (5 bases). Trimming cost V 7 bases and J 7 bases, with 23 bases left between them. The germline V gene has CDR1 MNHNS and CDR2 SASEGT. This CDR3 has 16 residues. The CDR3 nucleotides are TGTGCCAGCACCCCTACACAGGCACTCTTGGACCAGCCCCAGCATTTT. It translates to CASTPTQALLDQPQHF.

This clonotype is deemed medium-sized. The chain combines TRBV6-1 with TRBJ1-2; TRBD1 matches at 8 bases. Germline assignment: CDR1 MNHNS and CDR2 SASEGT. After removal of 6 bases from V and 4 bases from J, the junction contained 7 bases not matched to a gene. The CDR3 is 14 residues long. CDR3 sequence reads: CASRLLRGPYGYTF. DNA for the CDR3: TGTGCCAGCAGACTACTCAGGGGGCCCTATGGCTACACCTTC.

This clonotype appeared a few times. The chain couples TRBV28 to TRBJ2-5, with D maybe TRBD1 (5 bases). The CDR3 spans 16 residues. The germline V gene has CDR1 MDHEN and CDR2 SYDVKM. V lost 5 bases and J 0 bases, leaving 16 bases between the germline ends. The DNA of the CDR3 is TGTGCCAGCAGTCTGCCCGACAGCTACAACCAAGAGACCCAGTACTTC. Its translation is CASSLPDSYNQETQYF.

The chain carries TRBV5-1 and TRBJ1-1, with D unresolved. V dropped 0 bases and J dropped 3 bases, with 6 bases sitting between them. The CDR3 spans 13 residues. Germline V gene data show CDR1 as SGHRS and CDR2 as YFSETQ. The CDR3 DNA follows: TGCGCCAGCAGCTTGGAGGTCCACACTGAAGCTTTCTTT. As protein: CASSLEVHTEAFF. The full variable domain, completed using reference TRBV5-1 and TRBJ1-1, is KAGVTQTPRYLIKTRGQQVTLSCSPISGHRSVSWYQQTPGQGLQFLFEYFSETQRNKGNFPGRFSGRQFSNSRSEMNVSTLELGDSALYLCASSLEVHTEAFFGQGTRLTVV.

Within the sample, this clonotype is medium-sized (0.01 to 0.1%). J is TRBJ1-6 and V is TRBV6-1; D gene ambiguous. Deletions cut 2 bases from V and 8 bases from J, with 7 bases between. Germline loops: CDR1 MNHNS, CDR2 SASEGT. This CDR3 is 13 amino acids long. The CDR3 region is CASSETRDSPLHF. DNA for the CDR3: TGTGCCAGCAGTGAAACACGGGATTCACCCCTCCACTTT.

The sample holds a few counts of this clonotype. The rearrangement uses TRBV4-1 and TRBJ2-5; D might be TRBD2 (6 bases). The CDR3 is made up of 15 amino acids. Per the germline V gene, CDR1 is MGHRA and CDR2 is YSYEKL. Trimming removed 0 bases at V and 0 bases at J, with 8 bases between. The CDR3 bases are TGCGCCAGCAGCCAAGATGGAGGGAACCAAGAGACCCAGTACTTC. This encodes CASSQDGGNQETQYF.

The chain employs TRBV7-2 and TRBJ2-3; D remains ambiguous. V lost 5 bases and J lost 2, with 5 bases in between. CDR3 size: 12 residues. The germline gives CDR1 SGHTA, CDR2 FQGNSA. The CDR3 nucleotides read TGTGCCAGCAGCAGTTACACAGATACGCAGTATTTT. This gives the protein CASSSYTDTQYF.

This chain uses TRBV20-1 with TRBJ2-4, with TRBD2 matching 12 bases. This CDR3 has 17 amino acids. V trimming: 6 bases; J trimming: 0 bases; junction bases outside the gene matches: 9. From germline, CDR1 is DFQATT and CDR2 SNEGSKA (reference sequence). The CDR3 is CSAPTSGGEGAKNIQYF. The CDR3 DNA follows: TGCAGTGCACCGACTAGCGGGGGCGAGGGAGCCAAAAACATTCAGTACTTC.

The table lists this clonotype with a few counts. J is TRBJ1-1 and V is TRBV9, with D possibly being TRBD1 (6 bases). The CDR3 length is 11 residues. Trimming took off 7 bases at V and 8 bases at J, with 12 bases between the two ends. CDR1 is SGDLS and CDR2 is YYNGEE in the germline V gene. CDR3 coding DNA: TGTGCCAGCGTGGGGGCAGGGGAAGCTTTCTTT. Translating gives CASVGAGEAFF.

The chain is built from TRBV12-3 or TRBV12-4 and TRBJ2-7, with 10 bases aligning to TRBD1. The CDR3 is made up of 16 amino acids. After removal of 6 bases from V and 0 bases from J, the junction contained 8 bases not matched to a gene. The CDR3 DNA is TGTGCCAGCAGGCAAGGACAGGGGGGACTCTCCTACGAGCAGTACTTC. Residues: CASRQGQGGLSYEQYF.

This clonotype turned up a few times. V is TRBV6-5 and J is TRBJ1-5; D remains unclear. Between the trimmed V and J ends, which lost 2 bases and 5 bases, there was a span of 10 bases. Germline CDR1 is MNHEY and CDR2 is SVGAGI. This CDR3 is 14 amino acids long. In DNA form, the CDR3 reads TGTGCCAGCAGTTACAATCAGGAGGATCAGCCCCAGCATTTT. Protein product: CASSYNQEDQPQHF.

This sequence joins TRBV20-1 and TRBJ1-6; D unclear. Trimming took 5 bases from V and 8 from J, leaving 16 bases between them. CDR3 length equals 14 residues. Germline V gene lookup returns CDR1 DFQATT and CDR2 SNEGSKA (reference sequence). The DNA of the CDR3 is TGCAGTGCTTCACTGAGACATACAGATTCACCCCTCCACTTT. The encoded protein is CSASLRHTDSPLHF.

V and J are TRBV7-2 and TRBJ1-5; D not certain. The CDR3 runs 13 residues. CDR1 and CDR2 from the germline V gene are SGHTA and FQGNSA. The germline V and J ends were trimmed by 2 bases and 5 bases, with 7 bases remaining between them. CDR3 in DNA: TGTGCCAGCAGCTTATCCGAAGATCAGCCCCAGCATTTT. Its protein product is CASSLSEDQPQHF.

This clonotype was seen a single time. V and J are TRBV14 and TRBJ2-5, with D hard to call. Trimming cost V 0 bases and J 5 bases, with 4 bases left between them. Germline-derived CDR1 and CDR2 are SGHDN and FVKESK. This CDR3 has 12 amino acids. CDR3 bases: TGTGCCAGCAGCCAAGATCTGGAGACCCAGTACTTC. Translation: CASSQDLETQYF.

This clonotype was seen a handful of times. The gene calls are TRBV27 and TRBJ1-1; D is unresolved. Germline CDR1 MNHEY, CDR2 SMNVEV (reference sequence). The CDR3 loop spans 14 amino acids. V was clipped by 0 bases and J by 6 bases, with 11 bases between them. CDR3 nucleotides: TGTGCCAGCAGTTTATCGATCGGTCTACCTGAAGCTTTCTTT. Translated, it gives CASSLSIGLPEAFF.

The CDR3 sequence: CASSPVERGGGSGTDTQYF. CDR3 bases: TGTGCCAGTAGTCCAGTCGAACGGGGGGGAGGGAGCGGTACAGATACGCAGTATTTT. The genes are TRBV19 and TRBJ2-3; 8 bases fit TRBD2. After removal of 5 bases from V and 3 bases from J, the junction contained 19 bases not matched to a gene. This CDR3 has 19 amino acids. CDR1 is LNHDA and CDR2 is SQIVND in the germline V gene (reference sequence).

This CDR3 is CASRVGPSYGYTF. The CDR3 coding sequence is TGTGCCAGCAGGGTAGGACCGAGTTATGGCTACACCTTC. This chain uses TRBV6-1 with TRBJ1-2; the D is unclear. This CDR3 is built from 13 residues. Per the germline V gene, CDR1 is MNHNS and CDR2 is SASEGT. V was clipped by 6 bases and J by 5 bases, with 13 bases between them.

The CDR3 coding sequence is TGTGCCAGCAGTTTTGGTGTCGGAGAGGCTTTCTTT. As protein: CASSFGVGEAFF. The rearrangement joins TRBV12-3 or TRBV12-4 to TRBJ1-1; no clear D. Trimming shortened V by 3 bases and J by 11 bases, and 13 bases separated the two germline ends. This CDR3 spans 12 amino acids.

The chain employs TRBV5-1 and TRBJ2-5, with 14 bases lining up with TRBD2. The CDR3 is 18 amino acids. V shed 0 bases, J shed 5 bases, and the junction held 9 bases outside the gene matches. Germline CDR1 and CDR2: SGHRS and YFSETQ. The CDR3 loop is CASSLAGLAGVLGETQYF. CDR3 DNA sequence: TGCGCCAGCAGCTTGGCGGGACTAGCGGGGGTGCTAGGGGAGACCCAGTACTTC.

The rearrangement links TRBV6-1 to TRBJ1-3; D might be TRBD1 (5 bases). This CDR3 has 13 residues. V lost 6 bases, J lost 4 bases, and 10 bases lay in between. Germline CDR1 and CDR2: MNHNS and SASEGT. CDR3 amino acids: CASREGPGNTIYF. The CDR3 bases are TGTGCCAGCAGAGAGGGACCCGGAAACACCATATATTTT.

This clonotype was counted a few times. This sequence joins TRBV5-4 and TRBJ2-1, with 9 bases aligning to TRBD1. The CDR3 spans 16 residues. Germline values: CDR1 SGHNT, CDR2 YYREEE (reference sequence). The J segment lost 6 bases and the V segment lost 0 bases, leaving 7 bases of the junction unmatched. The CDR3 DNA reads TGTGCCAGCAGCTTGGTAGGGGACAGGGTACGCAATGAGCAGTTCTTC. Translated: CASSLVGDRVRNEQFF. Complete variable domain (other parts from reference TRBV5-4 and TRBJ2-1): ETGVTQSPTHLIKTRGQQVTLRCSSQSGHNTVSWYQQALGQGPQFIFQYYREEENGRGNFPPRFSGLQFPNYSSELNVNALELDDSALYLCASSLVGDRVRNEQFFGPGTRLTVL.

The chain has TRBV7-9 and TRBJ2-4, with no clear D. Trimming pared 4 bases from V and 6 bases from J, leaving 10 bases between. The germline gives CDR1 SEHNR, CDR2 FQNEAQ (reference sequence). The CDR3 is 13 residues long. DNA of the CDR3: TGTGCCAGCAGCTCCCCAACAGTAAACATTCAGTACTTC. Translating it yields CASSSPTVNIQYF.

Within the sample, this clonotype is medium-sized. The chain has TRBV20-1 and TRBJ1-2; D not resolved. The V and J ends lost 3 bases and 2 bases respectively, with 10 bases between them. The CDR3 is made up of 13 amino acids. Germline CDR1 reads DFQATT; CDR2 reads SNEGSKA (reference sequence). CDR3 DNA sequence: TGCAGTGCTAGTTACCAGGACAACTATGGCTACACCTTC. Translation: CSASYQDNYGYTF.

This clonotype was counted between two and nine times. CDR3 amino acids: CASSSTGGYYEQYF. The DNA for the CDR3 is TGTGCCAGCAGCTCGACGGGGGGTTACTACGAGCAGTACTTC. The J gene is TRBJ2-7, the V gene TRBV11-1; the match to TRBD2 covers 7 bases. The ends lost 4 bases at V and 3 bases at J; junction bases unmatched: 6. The CDR3 is made up of 14 amino acids. Germline V gene lookup returns CDR1 SGHAT and CDR2 FQDESV (reference sequence).

About this clonotype itself: At one boundary the junction diverges from the germline segment, which might be a read error. Here the CDR3 reads CATSGTGSSHEQYF. In DNA, the CDR3 is TGTGCCACCAGTGGGACTGGGAGCTCCCACGAGCAGTACTTC. This chain joins TRBV24-1 and TRBJ2-7; D may be TRBD2 (5 bases). Per the germline V gene, CDR1 is KGHDR and CDR2 is SFDVKD. CDR3 size: 14 residues.